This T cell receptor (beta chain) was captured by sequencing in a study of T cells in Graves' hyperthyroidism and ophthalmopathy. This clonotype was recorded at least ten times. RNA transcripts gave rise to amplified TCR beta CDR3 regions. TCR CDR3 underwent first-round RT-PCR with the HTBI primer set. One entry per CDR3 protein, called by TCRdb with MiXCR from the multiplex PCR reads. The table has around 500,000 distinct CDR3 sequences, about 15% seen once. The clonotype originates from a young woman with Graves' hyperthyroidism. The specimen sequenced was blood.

The CDR3 protein is CATSDEREGLKTQYF. The CDR3 DNA reads TGTGCCACCAGTGATGAGCGGGAGGGCTTAAAGACCCAGTACTTC. This chain links TRBV24-1 with TRBJ2-5, with 10 bases matching TRBD2. The CDR3 has 15 residues. Germline CDR1 KGHDR, CDR2 SFDVKD. With V trimmed by 3 bases and J by 6 bases, 6 bases remained unmatched.